This record looks at one TCR beta chain sequence and its context. A read error may be the cause here, since a much bigger clone is one base away. This record belongs to a study of CD8+CD57+ T cells in acquired aplastic anemia. The template for TCR beta VDJ and CDR3 sequence profiling was genomic DNA. TCRdb reprocessed the reads via MiXCR and lists one record per CDR3 protein. Altogether about 200,000 distinct CDR3 sequences are present, approximately 35% being singletons, with the ten largest covering roughly 1.1%. The CDR3 loop spans 13 amino acids. CDR1 and CDR2 from the germline V gene are DFQATT and SNEGSKA (reference sequence).

The clonotype comes from a human donor in good health, serving as a control. The J gene is TRBJ1-5, the V gene TRBV20-1; D not certain. Sequences were obtained from sorted CD4+, CD8+, or CD8+CD57+ T cells (not recorded which) from PBMCs. DNA for the CDR3: TGCAGTGCGAAACCGCCGGGGAATCGGCCCCAGCATTTT. This sequence encodes CSAKPPGNRPQHF.